Below are 13 T cell receptor beta chains sequenced from a single sample in a study of T-cell reconstitution after alpha-beta-depleted transplantation in children. Preparing the TCRbeta library involved the use of unique molecular identifiers. MiXCR, run by TCRdb on the PCR reads, gives a single entry per CDR3 protein. The sample lists 300,000 or so distinct CDR3 sequences; approximately 23% were seen once. Sequenced material: PBMCs, mostly from graft donor cells, taken 180 days after TCRalphabeta/CD19-depleted stem cell transplant. All receptors derive from a male patient aged 10 to 17 who had a stem cell transplant for acute lymphoblastic leukemia, so the T cells may come from the graft donor.

This clonotype was counted only a few times. This chain links TRBV6-1 with TRBJ2-7; TRBD2 matches 10 bases. This CDR3 spans 15 amino acids. The J segment lost 4 bases and the V segment lost 0 bases, leaving 3 bases of the junction unmatched. From germline, CDR1 is MNHNS and CDR2 SASEGT. The CDR3 DNA follows: TGTGCCAGCAGTGAAGCGGGGACTAGCGTGTACGAGCAGTACTTC. It encodes CASSEAGTSVYEQYF.

The chain is built from TRBV20-1 and TRBJ1-4; possible D gene TRBD1, 6 bases. The CDR3 totals 12 residues. Trimming removed 8 bases from V and 4 bases from J, with 11 bases in between. From germline, CDR1 is DFQATT and CDR2 SNEGSKA (reference sequence). DNA for the CDR3: TGCAGTCCAGGGGCCCATAATGAAAAACTGTTTTTT. It codes for CSPGAHNEKLFF.

This clonotype was seen a handful of times. Because the CDR3's place on the DNA is in doubt, the DNA is left out and the CDR3 is given as listed by TCRdb. V usage is TRBV11-1 and J usage is TRBJ2-7; the D call of TRBD1 is as the table states it, not checked on the DNA. From germline, CDR1 is SGHAT and CDR2 FQDESV (reference sequence). The CDR3 has 18 residues if both end residues are counted. CDR3 region: CASSPPLWQGTPTYEQYF.

This clonotype was seen only a few times. One end of the junction varies from germline; a read error may be responsible. The rearrangement uses TRBV4-1 and TRBJ2-5; 8 bases align to TRBD1. The CDR3 loop spans 17 amino acids. Germline CDR1 MGHRA, CDR2 YSYEKL. CDR3 DNA sequence: TGCGCCAGCAGCCAAGAGCCTCGGACAGGGCACCAAGGGACCCAGTACTTC. It translates to CASSQEPRTGHQGTQYF.

This clonotype turned up a few times. The chain couples TRBV6-1 to TRBJ2-2, with D hard to call. The V end was cut by 8 bases, the J end by 2 bases, with 9 bases between. This CDR3 is built from 13 residues. Per germline, CDR1 MNHNS and CDR2 SASEGT. In DNA form, the CDR3 reads TGTGCCAGCCACGGTTTTAACACCGGGGAGCTGTTTTTT. Translated, it gives CASHGFNTGELFF.

This clonotype was recorded once. The chain carries TRBV7-3 and TRBJ2-4; D call uncertain. The CDR3 covers 12 residues. Trimming took off 4 bases at V and 3 bases at J, with 4 bases between the two ends. Germline V gene data show CDR1 as SGHTA and CDR2 as FQGTGA. The CDR3, as DNA: TGTGCCAGCAGCTCAGACAAAAACATTCAGTACTTC. The encoded protein is CASSSDKNIQYF.

This chain uses TRBV5-1 with TRBJ1-2, with 7 bases identical to TRBD1. The germline gives CDR1 SGHRS, CDR2 YFSETQ. The CDR3 runs to 13 residues. After removal of 10 bases from V and 3 bases from J, the junction contained 9 bases not matched to a gene. The DNA for the CDR3 is TGCGCCGCGCGTAGGGGGCCTGACTATGGCTACACCTTC. The encoded protein is CAARRGPDYGYTF.

This clonotype has only one observation. A much larger clone sits a single nucleotide away, making a read error possible. The chain links TRBV6-1 to TRBJ1-5; D gene ambiguous. Germline values: CDR1 MNHNS, CDR2 SASEGT. This CDR3 region has 13 residues. In DNA, the CDR3 is TGTGCCAGCAGACCGGTTCTCAATCATCCCCAGCATTTT. Its translation: CASRPVLNHPQHF.

This clonotype has just one count. This chain uses TRBV24-1 with TRBJ2-7; weak D call: TRBD1 (5 bases). The CDR3 extends over 14 amino acids. V lost 0 bases, J lost 4 bases, and 9 bases lay in between. Germline V gives CDR1 KGHDR, CDR2 SFDVKD. Here the CDR3 DNA reads TGTGCCACCAGTGATTTGAGAACAGGATACGAGCAGTACTTC. It encodes CATSDLRTGYEQYF.

This rearrangement joins TRBV14 to TRBJ2-7; perhaps TRBD2 as D (6 bases). This CDR3 comprises 14 residues. The V end was cut by 0 bases, the J end by 3 bases, with 9 bases between. The germline CDR1 and CDR2 sequences are SGHDN and FVKESK. CDR3 in DNA: TGTGCCAGCAGCCAAGATATGGGGGGCTACGAGCAGTACTTC. This sequence encodes CASSQDMGGYEQYF. Combining the CDR3 with reference TRBV14 and TRBJ2-7 gives the whole variable domain EAGVTQFPSHSVIEKGQTVTLRCDPISGHDNLYWYRRVMGKEIKFLLHFVKESKQDESGMPNNRFLAERTGGTYSTLKVQPAELEDSGVYFCASSQDMGGYEQYFGPGTRLTVT.

This clonotype was detected only a few times. The chain links TRBV10-2 to TRBJ2-3; tentatively, D is TRBD1 (5 bases). Trimming removed 10 bases from V and 1 base from J, with 12 bases in between. The germline V gene encodes CDR1 WSHSY and CDR2 SAAADI. The CDR3 has 13 amino acids. The CDR3 nucleotides are TGCGCCACCAGGGTGACCGGCACAGATACGCAGTATTTT. Amino acids: CATRVTGTDTQYF.

This chain connects TRBV5-1 to TRBJ2-5; D is tentatively TRBD1 or TRBD2 (5 bases each). Deletions cut 4 bases from V and 7 bases from J, with 17 bases between. This CDR3 contains 14 residues. Germline CDR1 and CDR2: SGHRS and YFSETQ. CDR3 residues: CASSETGAAGTQYF. The DNA for the CDR3 is TGCGCCAGCAGCGAAACCGGGGCGGCGGGGACCCAGTACTTC.

The chain joins TRBV12-3 or TRBV12-4 to TRBJ2-3; D is uncertain. V was shortened by 3 bases and J by 2 bases, with 9 bases between the two germline ends. CDR3 length equals 14 residues. CDR3 amino acids: CASSFRVPTDTQYF. CDR3 nucleotides: TGTGCCAGCAGTTTCCGAGTCCCCACAGATACGCAGTATTTT.